This T cell receptor (beta chain) is drawn from a study of shared clonotypes between healthy human individuals (TCRdb year 2020). About the study as a whole: A couple of women and a few men aged 18 to 49 years were included in the cohort. Each donor's leukapheresis produced roughly between roughly 0.85 and 10 billion PBMCs. Per donor, three plates each were used for CD4 naive and CD4 memory, two for CD8 naive, and one for CD8 memory. Different laboratories and diverse techniques were used to prepare libraries and sequence TCR repertoires, to increase sequencing depth and limit assay-specific biases. Blood TCR repertoires of roughly five healthy adults were deeply sequenced to estimate repertoire size and the extent of clonotype sharing between individuals.

CD8 naive samples were CD45RO-negative cells positively selected for CCR7, giving a CD45RA+CCR7+ population that excluded TemRA cells. Healthy HIV-negative adults with no recently reported acute infections or vaccinations were included as donors. Every donor was a Caucasian adult residing in Nashville, Tennessee, USA. After blood collection by leukapheresis, PBMCs were isolated using Ficoll-Histopaque density gradient centrifugation and then cryopreserved in the vapor phase of liquid nitrogen. Analytical flow cytometry was used to check the purity and quantity of every magnetically sorted T cell population. From each sorted fraction, genomic DNA was isolated and quantified by UV absorbance on a Nanodrop 2000c. A remark on this clone: The antigen it binds to is not known. Base quality data are lacking; no much larger clone is found one base away.

Using the deep immunoSEQ assay, multiplex PCR amplified TCR CDR3 regions from genomic DNA. For each cell subset, the extracted genomic DNA was distributed evenly across all wells of several immunoSEQ 96-well plates, and each plate served as one replicate. Each replicate PCR for sorted subsets received 200 ng genomic DNA, equal to around 32,000 T cell genomes. Purified libraries were quantified with a Qubit 3.0 fluorometer, sized on a Bioanalyzer 2100, and re-quantified with the KAPA Library Quantification kit. Each immunoSEQ 96-well plate was sequenced on its own single-read 150-cycle Illumina NextSeq 550 flow cell. In the paper's pipeline: Because the immunoSEQ output included only junctional sequences and no quality scores, the filtering could not be the same as the filtering used for full-length reads. To assign V/J genes and CDR3, sequences were annotated using PyIR, a Python wrapper for IgBLAST v1.9, with IMGT germline references. Reads were removed for weak V/J assignments (E-value above 1e-6), missing CDR3, stop codons, out-of-frame junctions, or ambiguous translated residues. A V3J clonotype was defined by an identical inferred V gene, J gene, and CDR3 amino acid sequence. Percentage overlap between repertoires was calculated by dividing the number of shared unique clonotypes by the size of the smaller repertoire. RTK rarefaction, the Chao1 estimator, and Recon v2.1 estimates of unobserved clonotypes were used to assess repertoire richness. For all TCRbeta clonotypes obtained by the gDNA method from a few donors, generation probabilities were computed with OLGA. This immuneACCESS table, as held by TCRdb, lists in-frame sequences with V and J called but not all clones. Of the missing ones, under half trace to an unresolved V gene in checked studies; the others have no known cause. V and J calls and clone size are those listed in that table; D and trimming were worked out from the DNA. The table for this sample lists around 2,000,000 clones; around 93% of them were counted only once. 1.5% to 2% of the sample comes from the top ten.

Beyond this particular receptor, the publication reports: Only blood was sampled, and tissue TCR repertoires likely differ from those in blood. Higher generation probabilities were observed for clonotypes shared by all four sorted-subset donors than for non-shared clonotypes. Naive subsets generally had larger estimated clonotype richness than memory subsets. Pairwise subsampling led to the expectation that sequencing depth would affect the degree of clonotype sharing among donors. The genetic and exposure-history diversity represented was limited by the small number of donors. About 5% of naive CD4, around 4% of naive CD8, approximately 2% of memory CD4, and about 0.4% of memory CD8 clonotypes were shared across several donors. Rarefaction of sorted-subset datasets indicated incomplete sequencing despite the large sequencing depth.

V trim: 5 bases; J trim: 0 bases; unmatched bases: 6. The CDR3 runs 15 amino acids, cysteine and phenylalanine included. Only CDR3 DNA remains: 45 bases, in frame from the first base. The germline V gene (reference sequence) gives CDR1 as SEHNR and CDR2 as FQNEAQ. The specimen was naive CD8+ T cells from PBMCs. In the paper's terms, the cell subset or site label means: CD45RA+CCR7+. This TCR was recovered from a man aged 18 to 29 in good health. Some clones in this sample may be carry-over from other donors' samples. The V gene is TRBV7-9 and the J gene is TRBJ2-7; 8 nucleotides in the junction match TRBD1. The encoded CDR3 is CASSPRTGYSYEQYF. The bases read TGTGCCAGCAGCCCCAGGACAGGGTACTCCTACGAGCAGTACTTC.